The clone carrying this T cell receptor (beta chain) was picked up a small number of times. The TCR library protocol attached unique molecular identifiers to the individual cDNA molecules. A single record per CDR3 protein comes from TCRdb applying MiXCR to the 5' RACE reads. This table holds 48,000 or so distinct CDR3 sequences, about 13% found once. This entry is derived from a study of early T cells in non-severe SARS-CoV-2 infection. Study background: RNA in bulk from unsorted whole blood was sequenced, and chains were unpaired.

Germline-derived CDR1 and CDR2 are SGHRS and YFSETQ. The junction had 7 bases not matched to a gene; V was cut back by 7 bases and J by 5 bases. The CDR3 length is 15 residues. The source of this sequence is an adult who was a healthcare worker with PCR-confirmed SARS-CoV-2 infection or an uninfected control (not recorded which). Sequences were obtained from whole blood. The chain employs TRBV5-1 and TRBJ2-2, with 11 bases fitting TRBD1. CDR3 region: CASGMDRGQTGELFF. The CDR3 region has the DNA TGCGCCAGCGGAATGGACAGGGGGCAAACCGGGGAGCTGTTTTTT.